This T cell receptor (beta chain) was obtained from a study of cytomegalovirus exposure and HLA in healthy donors. In the PCR, 60 Vbeta and 13 Jbeta primers were used. TCRdb's copy holds only in-frame clones and misses some; the assay was immunoSEQ multiplex PCR. The sample records approximately 100,000 clones, 70% to 85% being singletons. Unmatched junction bases numbered 6, after V lost 4 bases and J lost 4 bases. The CDR3 is 14 amino acids. Germline lookup yields CDR1 SGDLS and CDR2 YYNGEE. The sequence was collected from a woman in her thirties or forties in good health and CMV-seronegative. The specimen was PBMCs. The chain is built from TRBV9 and TRBJ2-7, with TRBD1 matching 9 bases. CDR3 nucleotide sequence: TGTGCCAGCAGCCCGGACAGGGGTCTGTACGAGCAGTACTTC. Its translation: CASSPDRGLYEQYF.